This record covers a single T cell receptor beta chain. Assay: immunoSEQ multiplex PCR; the TCRdb copy retains only in-frame clones and omits some. The sample yields just over 95,000 clones, roughly 69% seen once. This sample was taken from a study of shared clonotypes between healthy human individuals. The CDR3 is made up of 16 amino acids. Germline CDR1 LNHDA, CDR2 SQIVND (reference sequence). V was trimmed by 4 bases and J by 0 bases, leaving 16 bases between them. This clonotype originated in a young man in good health. The sequenced sample was memory CD8+ T cells sorted from blood. Noted subset: CD45RO+ cells pooled with CCR7-negative TemRA cells. The chain recombines TRBV19 with TRBJ2-7, with D possibly matching TRBD2 (5 bases). Written as DNA, the CDR3 is TGTGCCAGTAGTACGACTACCCACGAAATCTCCTACGAGCAGTACTTC. Protein: CASSTTTHEISYEQYF.